Listed below are T cell receptor beta chains from one sample, sequenced in a study of T cell responses to AZD1222 COVID-19 vaccine. Generated by immunoSEQ multiplex PCR, the TCRdb table keeps only in-frame clones and is missing some. The table includes 90,000 to 130,000 clones, about 90% detected once. The sequencing used peripheral blood, collected 28 days after the second AZD1222 dose. The receptors derive from an adult who received the AZD1222 COVID-19 vaccine. The CDR3 runs from the conserved cysteine through the conserved F or W. A D gene is named only where the DNA matches it firmly. The size of a clone is reported for some rows only, either as once, few or many, or as a class for expanded clones.

D	V	J	size	DNA	CDR3
NA	TRBV6-5	TRBJ2-2	NA	TGTGCCAGCAATAGTGGCAGGGGTGTCACCGGGGAGCTGTTTTTT	CASNSGRGVTGELFF
NA	TRBV25-1	TRBJ2-7	once	TGTGCCAGCAGTGTTGGAGGGCAGGACGAGCAGTACTTC	CASSVGGQDEQYF
TRBD1	TRBV30	TRBJ1-4	NA	TGTGCCTCTCGGACAGGGGGCGCGTGGGCTAATGAAAAACTGTTTTTT	CASRTGGAWANEKLFF
NA	TRBV24-1	TRBJ2-2	NA	TGTGCCACCAGTGGAGCACTCGCAGCGAACACCGGGGAGCTGTTTTTT	CATSGALAANTGELFF
TRBD1	TRBV18	TRBJ1-1	once	TGTGCCAGCTCACCACTTTTAGGGGGCCTTTCCATGAACACTGAAGCTTTCTTT	CASSPLLGGLSMNTEAFF
NA	TRBV3-1/TRBV3-2	TRBJ1-4	few	TGTGCCAGCAGCCAAGGGTACAGAGGTAATGAAAAACTGTTTTTT	CASSQGYRGNEKLFF
NA	TRBV5-1	TRBJ2-2	NA	TGCGCCAGCAGCTTGCCGGGGGCGGAGACCGGGGAGCTGTTTTTT	CASSLPGAETGELFF
NA	TRBV28	TRBJ1-1	NA	TGTGCCAGCAGTTTATATGTTCCGGCGGGAGCTTTCTTT	CASSLYVPAGAFF
NA	TRBV5-1	TRBJ2-3	once	TGCGCCAGCAGCTTGGTTGGGGGGCATCCGCAGTATTTT	CASSLVGGHPQYF
NA	TRBV27	TRBJ1-1	NA	TGTGCCAGCAGAATGAACCGAATCGCTGAAGCTTTCTTT	CASRMNRIAEAFF
NA	TRBV9	TRBJ2-5	NA	TGTGCCAGCAGCCCGCGATGGGGGGTGGGAGGAGAAGAGACCCAGTACTTC	CASSPRWGVGGEETQYF
NA	TRBV4-1	TRBJ1-3	NA	TGCGCCAGCAGGCCAGGCTTAAGCTCTGGAAACACCATATATTTT	CASRPGLSSGNTIYF
NA	TRBV7-9	TRBJ1-4	NA	TGTGCCAGCAGCTTAAGGCTGAGCCACCGTGAAAAACTGTTTTTT	CASSLRLSHREKLFF
TRBD1	TRBV19	TRBJ1-6	NA	TGTGCCAGTAGTGAGGACAGGGGGCTTTCACCCCTCCACTTT	CASSEDRGLSPLHF
NA	TRBV5-1	TRBJ1-1	NA	TGCGCCAGCACCTCTCGACCACAGGCCCAGAACACTGAAGCTTTCTTT	CASTSRPQAQNTEAFF
NA	TRBV6-4	TRBJ1-2	NA	TGTGCCAGCAGTTCAGGTTCCTATGGCTACACCTTC	CASSSGSYGYTF
NA	TRBV11-2	TRBJ1-2	NA	TGTGCCAGCAGCTTAGATATCGGTGATGGCTACACCTTC	CASSLDIGDGYTF
TRBD1	TRBV9	TRBJ2-1	NA	TGTGCCAGCAGCGTCGGGACAGGGGAAGATTATGAGCAGTTCTTC	CASSVGTGEDYEQFF
NA	TRBV5-1	TRBJ2-2	NA	TGCGCCAGCAGCTTGTCTAGCGCGAACACCGGGGAGCTGTTTTTT	CASSLSSANTGELFF
NA	TRBV21-1	TRBJ2-1	NA	TGTGCCAGCAGCAAATATGCTCTAGCGCGTCCCTACAATGAGCAGTTCTTC	CASSKYALARPYNEQFF
NA	TRBV5-4	TRBJ1-5	NA	TGTGCCAGCAGCTTGGTAGGAAGCAATCAGCCCCAGCATTTT	CASSLVGSNQPQHF
TRBD1	TRBV11-3	TRBJ1-1	once	TGTGCCAGCAGCCCGTGGACAGGGACAAACACTGAAGCTTTCTTT	CASSPWTGTNTEAFF
NA	TRBV18	TRBJ2-5	NA	TGTGCCAGCTCACCAACAGTCCAAGAGACCCAGTACTTC	CASSPTVQETQYF
NA	TRBV20-1	TRBJ2-7	NA	TGCAGTGCTAGTAGGGGGATCTTATCCTACGAGCAGTACTTC	CSASRGILSYEQYF
TRBD2	TRBV5-6	TRBJ2-3	NA	TGTGCCAGCACCGCTCGGGGGGGCGATACGCAGTATTTT	CASTARGGDTQYF
NA	TRBV10-3	TRBJ2-3	many	TGTGCCATCAGAGAACAGGTTTTCGTAGGAGATACGCAGTATTTT	CAIREQVFVGDTQYF
NA	TRBV27	TRBJ1-5	NA	TGTGCCAGCAGGCCAGGGGAGTCGGGCAATCAGCCCCAGCATTTT	CASRPGESGNQPQHF
TRBD1	TRBV3-1/TRBV3-2	TRBJ1-5	once	TGTGCCAGCAGCCGGGGGACAGGCGTTAATCAGCCCCAGCATTTT	CASSRGTGVNQPQHF
TRBD1	TRBV7-9	TRBJ1-2	NA	TGTGCCAGCAGCCCCGGACAGGGTAACTATGGCTACACCTTC	CASSPGQGNYGYTF
NA	TRBV9	TRBJ1-1	once	TGTGCCAGCAGCGTAGCTAGGGGTTCTGAAGCTTTCTTT	CASSVARGSEAFF
NA	TRBV19	TRBJ1-2	NA	TGTGCCAGTAGTATAGATGGATGGGCTAACTATGGCTACACCTTC	CASSIDGWANYGYTF
NA	TRBV20-1	TRBJ1-1	NA	TGCAGTGCTAGTTTCGGTGACTCTGAAGCTTTCTTT	CSASFGDSEAFF
NA	TRBV7-6	TRBJ2-7	NA	TGTGCCAGCAGCTTAGACAAGACCTACGAGCAGTACTTC	CASSLDKTYEQYF
NA	TRBV2	TRBJ1-2	NA	TGTGCCAGCAGTGAAGGGGTAGACTATGGCTACACCTTC	CASSEGVDYGYTF
NA	TRBV28	TRBJ2-5	NA	TGTGCCAGCAGTTTCCCCGCTCTAGAGACCCAGTACTTC	CASSFPALETQYF
NA	TRBV7-6	TRBJ1-4	NA	TGTGCTTCCCAAACTAATGAAAAACTGTTTTTT	CASQTNEKLFF
NA	TRBV5-1	TRBJ2-3	NA	TGCGCCAGCAGCTTGGCGGCGGGCGGAGGCACAGATACGCAGTATTTT	CASSLAAGGGTDTQYF
NA	TRBV3-1/TRBV3-2	TRBJ1-3	NA	TGTGCCAGCAGCCCCAGGGAGGACACCATATATTTT	CASSPREDTIYF
NA	TRBV5-1	TRBJ2-3	once	TGCGCCAGCAGCCTACAAGCACAGGGTGGGGGAGATACGCAGTATTTT	CASSLQAQGGGDTQYF
NA	TRBV11-2	TRBJ1-3	NA	TGTGCCAGCAGCTCACGGGATGGCGGAAACACCATATATTTT	CASSSRDGGNTIYF
NA	TRBV15	TRBJ1-1	NA	TGTGCCACCAGTGGGGGGCGGGGGAACACTGAAGCTTTCTTT	CATSGGRGNTEAFF
TRBD2	TRBV28	TRBJ2-1	NA	TGTGCCAGCAGTTTCCAGACTAGCGGGAGTAATGAGCAGTTCTTC	CASSFQTSGSNEQFF
NA	TRBV11-2	TRBJ1-2	NA	TGTGCCAGCAGCCCATCGCATATGATTGGCTACACCTTC	CASSPSHMIGYTF
NA	TRBV11-2	TRBJ1-2	NA	TGTGCCAGCAGCTTCAGCAGGACCGCCATTAAAGACACCTTC	CASSFSRTAIKDTF
NA	TRBV10-3	TRBJ1-1	once	TGTGCCATCAGTGAGCCCAGGGGCCCTGAAGCTTTCTTT	CAISEPRGPEAFF
NA	TRBV6-5	TRBJ2-7	NA	TGTGCCAGCAGGCCAACAGGGCGCGCCTACGAGCAGTACTTC	CASRPTGRAYEQYF
NA	TRBV19	TRBJ2-2	NA	TGTGCCAGTAGTGGACAGAGAACCGGGGAGCTGTTTTTT	CASSGQRTGELFF
NA	TRBV5-1	TRBJ2-7	NA	TGCGCCAGCAGCTTGGATGGAGGGTATAACGAGCAGTACTTC	CASSLDGGYNEQYF
NA	TRBV12-3/TRBV12-4	TRBJ1-2	NA	TGTGCCAGCAGCCCTCAGATCCGCTATGGCTACACCTTC	CASSPQIRYGYTF
TRBD1	TRBV28	TRBJ1-2	few	TGTGCCAGCAGTTTTTCAGGGGGTGGTGGCTACACCTTC	CASSFSGGGGYTF
NA	TRBV19	TRBJ1-2	once	TGTGCCAGTAACGCCGGCTTTAGGACCTATGGCTACACCTTC	CASNAGFRTYGYTF
TRBD2	TRBV10-3	TRBJ2-3	NA	TGTGCCATCAGTGAAAGGCTAGCGGGAGGGTCGAGCACAGATACGCAGTATTTT	CAISERLAGGSSTDTQYF
NA	TRBV18	TRBJ2-1	NA	TGTGCCAGCTCCCCGGATTCATGGCGCGGAAAGGGGGGAGACAATGAGCAGTTCTTC	CASSPDSWRGKGGDNEQFF
TRBD1	TRBV3-1/TRBV3-2	TRBJ2-1	NA	TGTGCCAGCAGCCCCCGGGACAGGGGGCATAATGAGCAGTTCTTC	CASSPRDRGHNEQFF
NA	TRBV9	TRBJ1-1	NA	TGTGCCAGCAGCGGTAGGTGGGATAGGGGTGAAGCTTTCTTT	CASSGRWDRGEAFF
TRBD2	TRBV6-1	TRBJ2-3	NA	TGTGCCAGCAGTGAGGGGGGGAACACAGATACGCAGTATTTT	CASSEGGNTDTQYF
TRBD2	TRBV14	TRBJ2-7	NA	TGTGCCAGCAGCCAAGGGCTAGCGGGGGAGTTCAGCCACTTC	CASSQGLAGEFSHF